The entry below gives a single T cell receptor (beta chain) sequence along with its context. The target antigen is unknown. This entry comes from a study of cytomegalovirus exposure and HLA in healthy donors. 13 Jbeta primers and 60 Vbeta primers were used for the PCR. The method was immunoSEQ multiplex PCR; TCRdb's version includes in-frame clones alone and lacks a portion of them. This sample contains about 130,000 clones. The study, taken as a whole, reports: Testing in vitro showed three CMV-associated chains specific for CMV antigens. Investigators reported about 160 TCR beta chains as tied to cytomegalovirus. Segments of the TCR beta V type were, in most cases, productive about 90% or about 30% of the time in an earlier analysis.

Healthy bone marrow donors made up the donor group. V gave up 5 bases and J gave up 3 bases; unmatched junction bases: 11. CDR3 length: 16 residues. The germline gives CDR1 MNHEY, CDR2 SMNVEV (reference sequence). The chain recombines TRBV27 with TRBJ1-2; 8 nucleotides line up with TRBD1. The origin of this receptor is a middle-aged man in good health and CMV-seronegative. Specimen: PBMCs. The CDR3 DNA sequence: TGTGCCAGCAGTATTACCGGGACAGGCGACCACTATGGCTACACCTTC. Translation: CASSITGTGDHYGYTF.